This paragraph covers one TCR beta chain sequence. V was shortened by 0 bases and J by 4 bases, with 13 bases between the two germline ends. The CDR3 extends over 15 amino acids. The germline CDR1 and CDR2 sequences are MNHEY and SVGAGI. These data are taken from a study of early T cells in non-severe SARS-CoV-2 infection. TCRdb passed the 5' RACE reads through MiXCR, listing each CDR3 protein once. The repertoire consists of 65,000 to 75,000 distinct CDR3 sequences, with under 14% occurring once and the leading ten covering 3.5% to 4%. This TCR derives from an adult who was a healthcare worker with PCR-confirmed SARS-CoV-2 infection or an uninfected control (not recorded which). Sequenced sample: whole blood. The chain links TRBV6-5 to TRBJ2-7; D possibly corresponds to TRBD1 (6 bases). The CDR3 here is CASSYSSARGYEQYF. The CDR3 DNA reads as TGTGCCAGCAGTTACTCGAGTGCCAGGGGATACGAGCAGTACTTC.